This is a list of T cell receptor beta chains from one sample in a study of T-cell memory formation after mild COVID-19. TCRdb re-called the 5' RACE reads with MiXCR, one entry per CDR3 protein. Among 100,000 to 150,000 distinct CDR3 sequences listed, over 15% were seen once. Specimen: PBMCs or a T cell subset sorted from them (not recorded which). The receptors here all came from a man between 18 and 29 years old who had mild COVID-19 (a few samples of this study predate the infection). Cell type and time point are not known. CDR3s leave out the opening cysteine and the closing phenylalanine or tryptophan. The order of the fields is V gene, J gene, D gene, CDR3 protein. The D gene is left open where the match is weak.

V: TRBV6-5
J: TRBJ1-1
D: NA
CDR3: ASTRTDRNTEAF

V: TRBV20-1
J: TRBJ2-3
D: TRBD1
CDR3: SAGRTGSGDTQY

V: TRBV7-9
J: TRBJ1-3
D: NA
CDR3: ASSADPGAGNTIY

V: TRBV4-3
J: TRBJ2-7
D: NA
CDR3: ASSQDMRGRTEQY

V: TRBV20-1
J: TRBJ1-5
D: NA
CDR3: SARGPNNQPQH

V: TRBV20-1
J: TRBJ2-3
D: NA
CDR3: SAHGGAEADTQY

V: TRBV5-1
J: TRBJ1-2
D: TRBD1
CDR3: ASSTDRARGYT

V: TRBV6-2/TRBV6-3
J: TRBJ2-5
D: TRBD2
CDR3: ASNPGPGLAGRGETQY

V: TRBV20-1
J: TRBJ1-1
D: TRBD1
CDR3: SAQQGSGTEAF

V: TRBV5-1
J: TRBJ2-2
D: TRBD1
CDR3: ASSLMTGHTGELF

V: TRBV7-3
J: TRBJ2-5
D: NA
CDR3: ASSEGAVSGETQY

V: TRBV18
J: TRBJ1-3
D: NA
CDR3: ASSPGATGNTIY

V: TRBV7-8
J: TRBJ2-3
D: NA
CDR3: ASTYSDTHTDTQY

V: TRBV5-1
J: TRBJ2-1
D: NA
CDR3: ASRGGDSGEQF

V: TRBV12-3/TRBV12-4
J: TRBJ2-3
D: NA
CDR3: ASSLSGGLTDTQY

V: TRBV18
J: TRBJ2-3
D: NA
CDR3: ASSRLQDTQY

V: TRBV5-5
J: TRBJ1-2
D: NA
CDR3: ASSFLNTANYGYT

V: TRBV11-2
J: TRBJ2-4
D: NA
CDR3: ASSLGGSKNIQY

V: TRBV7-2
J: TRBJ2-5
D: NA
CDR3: ASSLASGYQETQY

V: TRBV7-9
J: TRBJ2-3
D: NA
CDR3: ASSRLETDTQY

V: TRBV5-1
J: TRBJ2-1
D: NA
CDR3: ASSTGVPYNEQF

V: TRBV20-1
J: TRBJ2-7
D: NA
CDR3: SANPLDRSKLGDEQY

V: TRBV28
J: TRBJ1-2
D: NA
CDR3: ASSSQPYGYT

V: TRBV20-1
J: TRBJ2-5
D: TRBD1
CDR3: SASERTGGQETQY

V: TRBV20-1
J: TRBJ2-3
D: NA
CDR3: SATRTSTDTQY

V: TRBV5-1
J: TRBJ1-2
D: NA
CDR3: ASSFDLTGGYT

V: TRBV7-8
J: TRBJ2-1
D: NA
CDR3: ASSLVERGTEQF

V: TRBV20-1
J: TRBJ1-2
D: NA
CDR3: SASSHGGNYGYT

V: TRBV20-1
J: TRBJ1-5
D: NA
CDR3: SARAGRQLNQPQH

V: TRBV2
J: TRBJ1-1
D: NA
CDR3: ASRARAGLNTEAF

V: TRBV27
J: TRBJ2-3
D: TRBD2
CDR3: ASRLGGVSTDTQY

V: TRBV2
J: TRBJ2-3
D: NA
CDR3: ASSDVSATDTQY

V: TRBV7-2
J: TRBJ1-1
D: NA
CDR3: ASSYRVRNTEAF

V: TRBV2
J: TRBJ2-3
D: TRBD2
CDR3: ASSGRLAGTDTQY

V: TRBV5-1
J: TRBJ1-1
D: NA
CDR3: ASSLDRLGTEAF

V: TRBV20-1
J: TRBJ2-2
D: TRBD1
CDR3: SARGQGIHGELF

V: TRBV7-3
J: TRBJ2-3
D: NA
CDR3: ASSLKEGDTQY

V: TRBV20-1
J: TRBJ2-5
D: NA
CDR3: SAPGGGETQY

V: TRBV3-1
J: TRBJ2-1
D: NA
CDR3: ASSQDLVRLDEQF

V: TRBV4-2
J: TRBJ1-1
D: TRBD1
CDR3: ASSQDHDRGGTEAF

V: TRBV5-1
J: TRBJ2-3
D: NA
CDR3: ASSLVGVGDTQY

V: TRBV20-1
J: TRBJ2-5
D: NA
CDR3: SARDRSSVETQY

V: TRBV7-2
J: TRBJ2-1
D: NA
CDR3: ASSGYHNEQF

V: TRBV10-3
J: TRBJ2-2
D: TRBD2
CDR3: AISERTSGRTGELF

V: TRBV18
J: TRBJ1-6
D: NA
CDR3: ASSPQQPYNSPLH

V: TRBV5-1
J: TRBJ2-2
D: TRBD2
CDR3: ASSLAGDNTGELF

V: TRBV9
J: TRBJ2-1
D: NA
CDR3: ASSVDLWNEQF

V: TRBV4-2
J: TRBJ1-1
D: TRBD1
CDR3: ASSPKTGGERNTEAF

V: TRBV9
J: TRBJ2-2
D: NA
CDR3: ASSVVSRAGELF

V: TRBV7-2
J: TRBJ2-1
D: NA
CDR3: ASSPWTVSYNEQF

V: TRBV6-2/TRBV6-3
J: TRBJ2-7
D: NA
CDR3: AAARVASYEQY

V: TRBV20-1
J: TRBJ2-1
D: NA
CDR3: SAVTPSSYNEQF

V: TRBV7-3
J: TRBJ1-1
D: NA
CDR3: ASSSGTGMNTEAF